These T cell receptor beta chains were read from a single sample in a study of T-cell reconstitution after alpha-beta-depleted transplantation in children. TCRdb redid the calling of the PCR reads with MiXCR, one entry per CDR3 protein. The table has hundreds of thousands of distinct CDR3 sequences, 32% seen once; the top ten hold more than 2%. The sequencing here drew on PBMCs from the stem cell graft donor, taken from the stem cell graft. The source of these receptors is a human donor who donated a stem cell graft to a child with aplastic anemia. CDR3s include the opening cysteine and the closing phenylalanine or tryptophan. D genes are given only for firm matches. Clone sizes are given selectively: once, few, many, or a class where the clone is expanded.

-	-	TRBV5-4	TRBJ2-3	CASSPGGTTTDTQYF	TGTGCCAGCAGCCCCGGCGGGACAACCACAGATACGCAGTATTTT
few	TRBD1	TRBV20-1	TRBJ1-1	CSVAGGATEAFF	TGCAGTGTCGCAGGGGGTGCCACTGAAGCTTTCTTT
-	TRBD1	TRBV10-3	TRBJ1-5	CAISETDRGASIRQPQHF	TGTGCCATCAGTGAGACGGACAGGGGGGCGTCAATCAGGCAGCCCCAGCATTTT
-	TRBD2	TRBV20-1	TRBJ2-1	CSATPGLAGNNEQFF	TGCAGTGCAACCCCGGGACTAGCTGGAAACAATGAGCAGTTCTTC
-	TRBD1	TRBV29-1	TRBJ1-1	CSVAGQGGTEAFF	TGCAGCGTCGCCGGACAGGGTGGGACTGAAGCTTTCTTT
few	-	TRBV20-1	TRBJ1-1	CSAFPTGLATEAFF	TGCAGTGCCTTTCCAACAGGGCTGGCCACTGAAGCTTTCTTT
-	TRBD2	TRBV20-1	TRBJ2-5	CSARAAGGETQYF	TGCAGTGCTAGAGCGGCGGGAGGAGAGACCCAGTACTTC
few	TRBD2	TRBV6-2/TRBV6-3	TRBJ2-1	CASTGTSGRTSYNEQFF	TGTGCCAGCACAGGGACTAGCGGGAGAACCTCCTACAATGAGCAGTTCTTC
-	-	TRBV9	TRBJ2-7	CASSVGSPHEQYF	TGTGCCAGCAGCGTAGGCAGTCCCCACGAGCAGTACTTC
few	TRBD2	TRBV18	TRBJ2-1	CASSPETSEGQFF	TGTGCCAGCTCACCAGAGACTAGCGAAGGGCAGTTCTTC
-	-	TRBV4-3	TRBJ1-4	CASSPTGKAYEKLFF	TGCGCCAGCAGCCCTACAGGGAAAGCCTATGAAAAACTGTTTTTT
few	TRBD1	TRBV12-3/TRBV12-4	TRBJ2-7	CASSRRQGGYEQYF	TGTGCCAGCAGTAGGAGACAGGGGGGATACGAGCAGTACTTC
-	-	TRBV5-1	TRBJ1-1	CASSSPGGGTEAFF	TGCGCCAGCAGCTCTCCGGGGGGAGGGACTGAAGCTTTCTTT
many	TRBD2	TRBV6-4	TRBJ2-1	CASSEGTSGSNEQFF	TGTGCCAGCAGTGAGGGGACTAGCGGGAGCAATGAGCAGTTCTTC
-	-	TRBV2	TRBJ1-5	CASSPTLYRGNQPQHF	TGTGCCAGCAGTCCGACTCTTTACAGGGGCAATCAGCCCCAGCATTTT
-	TRBD1	TRBV12-3/TRBV12-4	TRBJ2-1	CASSKSGQAYNEQFF	TGTGCCAGCAGTAAATCCGGACAGGCCTACAATGAGCAGTTCTTC
-	-	TRBV6-1	TRBJ1-2	CKTSMRSGRGYGYTF	TGTAAGACGTCTATGAGGAGTGGGCGCGGATATGGCTACACCTTC
-	TRBD2	TRBV27	TRBJ2-7	CASSLGLAGGFTAYEQYF	TGTGCCAGCAGTCTCGGACTAGCGGGAGGGTTTACCGCCTACGAGCAGTACTTC
-	-	TRBV15	TRBJ1-3	CATSSLTAGLPRDTIYF	TGTGCCACCAGCAGTTTAACGGCCGGATTACCTCGGGACACCATATATTTT
-	-	TRBV29-1	TRBJ1-2	CSVGDNYGYTF	TGCAGCGTAGGGGATAACTATGGCTACACCTTC
-	-	TRBV30	TRBJ2-2	CAWSRPSGNTGELFF	TGTGCCTGGAGTAGGCCAAGCGGGAACACCGGGGAGCTGTTTTTT
once	TRBD1	TRBV5-1	TRBJ2-7	CASSRDRGRDEQYF	TGCGCCAGCAGCCGCGACAGGGGTCGCGACGAGCAGTACTTC
many	-	TRBV20-1	TRBJ2-1	CSAPDAREAYNEQFF	TGCAGTGCCCCGGACGCCCGAGAGGCCTACAATGAGCAGTTCTTC
-	TRBD1	TRBV28	TRBJ2-3	CASSRQGVRDTDTQYF	TGTGCCAGCAGTCGACAGGGGGTTAGGGACACAGATACGCAGTATTTT
few	TRBD1	TRBV7-9	TRBJ1-4	CASRRDSEKLFF	TGTGCCAGCAGGAGGGACAGCGAAAAACTGTTTTTT
-	-	TRBV5-6	TRBJ2-3	CASSTVTDTQYF	TGTGCCAGCAGCACGGTCACAGATACGCAGTATTTT
few	TRBD2	TRBV5-1	TRBJ2-6	CASSLFSGTNSGANVLTF	TGCGCCAGCAGCTTGTTTAGCGGGACTAACTCTGGGGCCAACGTCCTGACTTTC
-	TRBD2	TRBV5-1	TRBJ2-1	CASSRTSGRGYNEQFF	TGCGCCAGCAGCCGGACTAGCGGGAGGGGCTACAATGAGCAGTTCTTC
few	-	TRBV29-1	TRBJ1-2	CSVDWQGPINYGYTF	TGCAGCGTTGACTGGCAGGGGCCCATTAACTATGGCTACACCTTC
many	TRBD1	TRBV20-1	TRBJ1-5	CSATPTGDQPQHF	TGCAGTGCTACTCCCACAGGGGACCAGCCCCAGCATTTT
-	-	TRBV20-1	TRBJ2-1	CSAREAGGYNEQFF	TGCAGTGCTAGAGAAGCGGGTGGGTACAATGAGCAGTTCTTC
-	-	TRBV15	TRBJ1-3	CATSRDRISGNTIYF	TGTGCCACCAGCAGAGATAGGATCTCTGGAAACACCATATATTTT
few	-	TRBV13	TRBJ2-1	CASRGEGSVYNEQFF	TGTGCCAGCCGAGGAGAAGGGTCGGTTTACAATGAGCAGTTCTTC
-	-	TRBV7-3	TRBJ1-5	CASSPMGFRGSNQPQHF	TGTGCCAGCAGCCCAATGGGATTTAGGGGTAGCAATCAGCCCCAGCATTTT
-	-	TRBV7-9	TRBJ1-1	CASSPRGRNTEAFF	TGTGCCAGCAGCCCCCGGGGGCGGAACACTGAAGCTTTCTTT
few	-	TRBV12-3/TRBV12-4	TRBJ1-1	CASRPSIDVTEAFF	TGTGCCAGCCGCCCCTCGATCGATGTCACTGAAGCTTTCTTT
few	TRBD1	TRBV7-2	TRBJ2-5	CASSRGQGNQETQYF	TGTGCCAGCAGTCGTGGACAGGGAAACCAAGAGACCCAGTACTTC
few	-	TRBV12-3/TRBV12-4	TRBJ2-1	CASSYKGAGSFGDEQFF	TGTGCCAGCAGCTATAAGGGCGCGGGATCTTTCGGGGATGAGCAGTTCTTC
-	-	TRBV20-1	TRBJ1-1	CSASGQTNTEAFF	TGCAGTGCTAGTGGCCAGACGAACACTGAAGCTTTCTTT
-	-	TRBV27	TRBJ2-1	CASTSLGDIYNEQFF	TGTGCCAGCACGTCACTGGGGGACATCTACAATGAGCAGTTCTTC
few	TRBD2	TRBV5-4	TRBJ2-5	CASSQTSEKTQYF	TGTGCCAGCAGCCAGACTAGCGAAAAGACCCAGTACTTC
few	-	TRBV6-1	TRBJ1-2	CASRTNRDYGYTF	TGTGCCAGCAGAACTAACAGGGACTATGGCTACACCTTC